This is a list of T cell receptor beta chains from one sample in a study of beta chain features in type 1 diabetes. Sequenced by immunoSEQ multiplex PCR; TCRdb stores in-frame clones only, minus some. The sample gives around 200,000 clones, roughly an eighth of which show up once; about 0.58% is in the top ten. Sequencing was performed on central memory CD4+ T cells from blood. The source is a woman in her late teens or twenties in good health. The CDR3 runs from the conserved cysteine through the conserved F or W. A D gene is named only where the DNA matches it firmly. The size entry is marked missing in some rows and otherwise reads once, few, many or a size class.

clone_size j_call d_call v_call cdr3_aa cdr3_nt
few TRBJ2-1 TRBD1 TRBV18 CASSTGQGNEQFF TGTGCCAGCTCGACCGGACAGGGTAATGAGCAGTTCTTC
once TRBJ2-1 - TRBV2 CASSEEEGRDEQFF TGTGCCAGCAGTGAAGAGGAGGGTAGGGATGAGCAGTTCTTC
- TRBJ2-1 TRBD1 TRBV28 CASSDSPEPTGANEQFF TGTGCCAGCAGTGACTCACCCGAACCGACAGGGGCCAATGAGCAGTTCTTC
- TRBJ1-1 - TRBV28 CASSYYRENTEAFF TGTGCCAGCAGTTATTACAGAGAGAACACTGAAGCTTTCTTT
few TRBJ2-3 - TRBV5-1 CASSLDSYTDTQYF TGCGCCAGCAGCTTGGACAGCTACACAGATACGCAGTATTTT
- TRBJ1-2 TRBD1 TRBV29-1 CSADRGFGYTF TGCAGCGCTGACAGGGGGTTTGGCTACACCTTC
- TRBJ2-1 - TRBV7-2 CASSVSPWADNEQFF TGTGCCAGCAGCGTTTCCCCCTGGGCCGACAATGAGCAGTTCTTC
- TRBJ2-7 - TRBV14 CASRTYRGLTYEQYF TGTGCCAGCAGAACCTACAGGGGACTCACCTACGAGCAGTACTTC
few TRBJ1-1 - TRBV13 CASSPTAGRGAEAFF TGTGCCAGCAGCCCTACAGCAGGGAGGGGCGCTGAAGCTTTCTTT
- TRBJ2-2 - TRBV6-1 CATGWGVTGELFF TGTGCCACCGGGTGGGGGGTCACCGGGGAGCTGTTTTTT
few TRBJ2-5 TRBD2 TRBV5-1 CASSHGLAGGRGTQYF TGCGCCAGCAGCCACGGACTAGCGGGGGGAAGAGGGACCCAGTACTTC
- TRBJ1-1 - TRBV30 CAWGDDRLSDTEAFF TGTGCCTGGGGTGATGACAGGTTAAGTGACACTGAAGCTTTCTTT
few TRBJ2-3 TRBD2 TRBV5-1 CASRQTSGRTDTQYF TGCGCCAGCAGACAGACTAGCGGACGCACAGATACGCAGTATTTT
- TRBJ2-4 - TRBV28 CASMLSGLAKNIQYF TGTGCCAGCATGCTGAGCGGACTAGCCAAAAACATTCAGTACTTC
once TRBJ2-1 - TRBV4-1 CASSPTAYAVSYNEQFF TGCGCCAGCAGCCCAACCGCGTATGCGGTCTCCTACAATGAGCAGTTCTTC
- TRBJ2-3 - TRBV7-3 CASSHGRPATQYF TGTGCCAGCAGCCATGGGCGACCGGCTACGCAGTATTTT
- TRBJ2-5 - TRBV7-9 CASSSLGYQETQYF TGTGCCAGCAGCTCTCTTGGCTACCAAGAGACCCAGTACTTC